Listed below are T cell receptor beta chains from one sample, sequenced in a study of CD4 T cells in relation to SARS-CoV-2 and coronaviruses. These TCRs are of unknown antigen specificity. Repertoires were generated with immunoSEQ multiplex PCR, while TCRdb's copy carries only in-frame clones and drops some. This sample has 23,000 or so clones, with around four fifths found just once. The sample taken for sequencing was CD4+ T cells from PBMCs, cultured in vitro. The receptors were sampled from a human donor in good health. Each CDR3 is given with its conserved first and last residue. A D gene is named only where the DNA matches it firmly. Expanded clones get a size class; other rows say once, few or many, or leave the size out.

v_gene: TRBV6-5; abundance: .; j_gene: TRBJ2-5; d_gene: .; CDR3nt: TGTGCCAGCAGTTACGGTGGCCAAGAGACCCAGTACTTC; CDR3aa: CASSYGGQETQYF
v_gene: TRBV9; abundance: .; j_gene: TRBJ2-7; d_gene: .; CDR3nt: TGTGCCAGCAGCCCCCAAGTGATGGGAAACGAGCAGTACTTC; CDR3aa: CASSPQVMGNEQYF
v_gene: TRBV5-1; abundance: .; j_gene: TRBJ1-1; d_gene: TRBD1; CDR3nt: TGCGCCAGCAGCACCACAGGGGGGGTTGAAGCTTTCTTT; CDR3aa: CASSTTGGVEAFF
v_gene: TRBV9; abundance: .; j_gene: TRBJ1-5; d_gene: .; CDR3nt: TGTGCCAGCAGCGTAGGTGGGCTCGGGAATCAGCCCCAGCATTTT; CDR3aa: CASSVGGLGNQPQHF
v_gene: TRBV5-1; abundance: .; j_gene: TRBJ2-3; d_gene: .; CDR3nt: TGCGCCAGCAGCCGGAGTGGGGGGTCCACAGATACGCAGTATTTT; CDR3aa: CASSRSGGSTDTQYF
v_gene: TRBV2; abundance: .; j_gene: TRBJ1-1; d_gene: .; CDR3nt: TGTGCCAGCACCGAGGGGGGGGTCACTGAAGCTTTCTTT; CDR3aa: CASTEGGVTEAFF
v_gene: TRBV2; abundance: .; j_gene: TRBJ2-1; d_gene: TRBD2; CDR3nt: TGTGCCAGCCGCTTTGGGCGGGAGTTCGATGAGCAGTTCTTC; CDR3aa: CASRFGREFDEQFF
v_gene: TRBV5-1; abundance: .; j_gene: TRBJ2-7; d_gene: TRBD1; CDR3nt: TGCGCCAGCAGCTTGGCGACAGGGGGACTTGGAGAGCAGTACTTC; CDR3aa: CASSLATGGLGEQYF
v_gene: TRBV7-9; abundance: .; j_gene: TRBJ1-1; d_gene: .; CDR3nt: TGTGCCAGCAGCCACGACGGCACTGAAGCTTTCTTT; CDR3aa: CASSHDGTEAFF
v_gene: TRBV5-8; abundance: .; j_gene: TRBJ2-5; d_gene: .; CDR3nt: TGTGCCAGCAGCCGTGGGACTTACCAAGAGACCCAGTACTTC; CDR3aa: CASSRGTYQETQYF
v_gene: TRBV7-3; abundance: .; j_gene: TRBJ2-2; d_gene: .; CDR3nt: TGTGCCAGCAGCTTAAGCTCTATTACCGGGGAGCTGTTTTTT; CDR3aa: CASSLSSITGELFF
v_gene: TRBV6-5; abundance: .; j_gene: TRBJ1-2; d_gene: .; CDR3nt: TGTGCCAGCAGTACGGACAGCCACTCCTATGGCTACACCTTC; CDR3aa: CASSTDSHSYGYTF
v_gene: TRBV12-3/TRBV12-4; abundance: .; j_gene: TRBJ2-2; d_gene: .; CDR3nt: TGTGCCAGCAGTTCGGGACGGACCGGGGAGCTGTTTTTT; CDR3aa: CASSSGRTGELFF
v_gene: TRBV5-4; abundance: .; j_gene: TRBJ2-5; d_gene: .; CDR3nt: TGTGCCAGCAGCCAACCAGGGGAGACCCAGTACTTC; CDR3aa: CASSQPGETQYF
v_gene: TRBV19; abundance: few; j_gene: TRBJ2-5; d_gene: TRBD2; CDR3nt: TGTGCCAGTAGCAAAGAGGGACTAGCGGGAGTGGAGACCCAGTACTTC; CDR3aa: CASSKEGLAGVETQYF
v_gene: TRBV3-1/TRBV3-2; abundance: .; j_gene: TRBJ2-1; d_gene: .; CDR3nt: TGTGCCAGCAGCCAAGACTTCGGGAGCCCAACCAATGAGCAGTTCTTC; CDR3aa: CASSQDFGSPTNEQFF
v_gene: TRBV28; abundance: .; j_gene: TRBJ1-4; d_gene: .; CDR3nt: TGTGCCAGCAGCCCCACCTTTTGGGGTCGTAATGAAAAACTGTTTTTT; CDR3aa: CASSPTFWGRNEKLFF
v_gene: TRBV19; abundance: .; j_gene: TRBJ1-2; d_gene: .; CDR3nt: TGTGCCAGTACGGGGGACCGGGACTATGGCTACACCTTC; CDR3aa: CASTGDRDYGYTF
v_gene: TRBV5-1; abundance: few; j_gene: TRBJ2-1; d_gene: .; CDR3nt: TGCGCCAGCAGCTTGTCGGTCCCAGGGGGGAGACCTAGTGCGCAGTTCTTC; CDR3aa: CASSLSVPGGRPSAQFF
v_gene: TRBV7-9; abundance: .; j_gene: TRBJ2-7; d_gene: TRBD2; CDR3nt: TGTGCCAGCAGCCGGCCCACTAGCGGGAGGGCTTACGAGCAGTACTTC; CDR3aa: CASSRPTSGRAYEQYF
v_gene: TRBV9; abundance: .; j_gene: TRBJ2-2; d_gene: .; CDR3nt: TGTGCCAGCAGCGTAGAGGGAAGAGCGAACACCGGGGAGCTGTTTTTT; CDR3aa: CASSVEGRANTGELFF
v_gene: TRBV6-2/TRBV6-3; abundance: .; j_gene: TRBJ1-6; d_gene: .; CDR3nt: TGTGCCAGCGGCCAGAATTCACCCCTCCACTTT; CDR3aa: CASGQNSPLHF
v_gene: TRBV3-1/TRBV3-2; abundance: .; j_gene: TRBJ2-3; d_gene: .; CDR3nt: TGTGCCAGCAGCCCCCTAGGCGATACGCAGTATTTT; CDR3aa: CASSPLGDTQYF
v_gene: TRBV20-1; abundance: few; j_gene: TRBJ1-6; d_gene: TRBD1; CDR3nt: TGCAGTGCTAGTAGGGACAGAGATTCACCCCTCCACTTT; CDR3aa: CSASRDRDSPLHF
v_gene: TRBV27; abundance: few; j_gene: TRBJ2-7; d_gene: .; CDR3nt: TGTGCCAGCAGTTTATCGGGGGGCTACGAGCAGTACTTC; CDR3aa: CASSLSGGYEQYF
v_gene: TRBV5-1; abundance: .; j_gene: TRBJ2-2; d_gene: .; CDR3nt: TGCGCCAGCACCTTGCTGGGGACGGTGGGTCCCGGGGAGCTGTTTTTT; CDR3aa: CASTLLGTVGPGELFF
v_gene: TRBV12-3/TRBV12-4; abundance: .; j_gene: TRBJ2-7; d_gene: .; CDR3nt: TGTGCCAGCAGTTTATTCAACGAGCAGTACTTC; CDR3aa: CASSLFNEQYF
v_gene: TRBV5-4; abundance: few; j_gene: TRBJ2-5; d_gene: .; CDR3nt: TGTGCCAGCAACAGTGGGGGCAGCCAAGAGACCCAGTACTTC; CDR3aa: CASNSGGSQETQYF
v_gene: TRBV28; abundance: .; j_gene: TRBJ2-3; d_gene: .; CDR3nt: TGTGCCAGCAGTTTAGGGGGAAGCACAGATACGCAGTATTTT; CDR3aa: CASSLGGSTDTQYF
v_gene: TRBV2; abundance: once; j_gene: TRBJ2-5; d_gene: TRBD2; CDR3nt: TGTGCCAGCAGCGCGGGAGACCAAGAGACCCAGTACTTC; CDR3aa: CASSAGDQETQYF
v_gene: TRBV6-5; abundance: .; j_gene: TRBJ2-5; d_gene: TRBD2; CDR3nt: TGTGCCAGCAGTTACCAGACTAGCGGGGTTGAGACCCAGTACTTC; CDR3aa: CASSYQTSGVETQYF
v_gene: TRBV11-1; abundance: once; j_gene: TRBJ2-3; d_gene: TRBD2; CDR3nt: TGTGCCAGCAGGTCAGCGGGAGTTTTCGATACGCAGTATTTT; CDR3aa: CASRSAGVFDTQYF
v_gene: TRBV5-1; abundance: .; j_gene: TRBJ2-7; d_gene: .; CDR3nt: TGCGCCAGCAGCCCCGGACTCGCCGCCTACGAGCAGTACTTC; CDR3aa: CASSPGLAAYEQYF
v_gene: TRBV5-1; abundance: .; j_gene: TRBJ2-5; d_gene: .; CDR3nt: TGCGCCAGCAGCTTGTCTAGGGGCTATGAGACCCAGTACTTC; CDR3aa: CASSLSRGYETQYF
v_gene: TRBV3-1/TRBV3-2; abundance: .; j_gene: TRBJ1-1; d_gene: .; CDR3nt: TGTGCCAGTACGGCGTGGGGACATTCGAACACTGAAGCTTTCTTT; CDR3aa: CASTAWGHSNTEAFF
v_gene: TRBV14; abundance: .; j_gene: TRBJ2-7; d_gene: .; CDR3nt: TGTGCCAGCAGCCAACAGTACGAGCAGTACTTC; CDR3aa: CASSQQYEQYF
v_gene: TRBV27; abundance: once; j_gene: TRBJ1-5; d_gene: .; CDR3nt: TGTGCCAGCGGGGTCGCACAACTTCAGCCCCAGCATTTT; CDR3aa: CASGVAQLQPQHF